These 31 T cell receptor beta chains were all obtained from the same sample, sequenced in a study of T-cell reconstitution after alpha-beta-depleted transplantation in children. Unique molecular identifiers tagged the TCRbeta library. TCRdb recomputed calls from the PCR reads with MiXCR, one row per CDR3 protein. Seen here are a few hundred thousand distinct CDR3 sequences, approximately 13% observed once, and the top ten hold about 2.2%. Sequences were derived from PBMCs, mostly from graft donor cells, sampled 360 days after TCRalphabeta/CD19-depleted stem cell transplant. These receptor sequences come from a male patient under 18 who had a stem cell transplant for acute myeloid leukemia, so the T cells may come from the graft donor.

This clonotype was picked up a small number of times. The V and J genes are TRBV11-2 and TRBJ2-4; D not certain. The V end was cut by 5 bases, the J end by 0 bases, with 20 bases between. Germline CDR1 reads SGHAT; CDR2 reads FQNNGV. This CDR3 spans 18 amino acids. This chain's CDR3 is CASSRRNETPLAKNIQYF. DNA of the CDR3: TGTGCCAGCAGCCGACGAAATGAGACACCGTTAGCCAAAAACATTCAGTACTTC.

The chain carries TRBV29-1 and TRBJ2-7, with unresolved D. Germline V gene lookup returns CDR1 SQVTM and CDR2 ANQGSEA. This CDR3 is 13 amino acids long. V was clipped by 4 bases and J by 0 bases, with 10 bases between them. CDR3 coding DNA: TGCAGCGTTGTGGCCAGGAGCTCCTACGAGCAGTACTTC. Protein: CSVVARSSYEQYF.

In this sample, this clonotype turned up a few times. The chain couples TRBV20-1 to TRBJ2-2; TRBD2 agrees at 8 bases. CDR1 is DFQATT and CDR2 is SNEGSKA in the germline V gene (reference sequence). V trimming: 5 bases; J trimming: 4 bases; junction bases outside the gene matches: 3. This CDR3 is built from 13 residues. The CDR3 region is CSAPTSATGELFF. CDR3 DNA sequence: TGCAGTGCTCCGACTAGCGCCACCGGGGAGCTGTTTTTT.

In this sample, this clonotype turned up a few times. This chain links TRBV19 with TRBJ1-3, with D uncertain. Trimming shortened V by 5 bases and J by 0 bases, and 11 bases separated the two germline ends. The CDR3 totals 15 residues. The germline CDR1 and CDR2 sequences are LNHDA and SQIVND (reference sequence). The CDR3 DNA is TGTGCCAGTAGTTACCAGGCGCCCTCTGGAAACACCATATATTTT. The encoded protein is CASSYQAPSGNTIYF.

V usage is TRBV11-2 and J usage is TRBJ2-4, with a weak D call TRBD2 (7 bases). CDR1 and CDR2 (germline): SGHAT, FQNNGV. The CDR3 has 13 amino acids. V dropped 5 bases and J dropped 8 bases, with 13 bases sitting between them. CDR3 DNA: TGTGCCAGCAGCCATCCGGGGGGCCACATTCAGTACTTC. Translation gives CASSHPGGHIQYF.

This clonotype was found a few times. The CDR3 protein is CASRNGAHNTEAFF. The CDR3 nucleotides read TGTGCCAGCAGAAACGGGGCTCACAACACTGAAGCTTTCTTT. The chain combines TRBV7-8 with TRBJ1-1; perhaps TRBD1 as D (5 bases). The V and J ends lost 6 bases and 2 bases respectively, with 13 bases between them. Germline lookup yields CDR1 SGHVS and CDR2 FQNEAQ. CDR3 size: 14 residues.

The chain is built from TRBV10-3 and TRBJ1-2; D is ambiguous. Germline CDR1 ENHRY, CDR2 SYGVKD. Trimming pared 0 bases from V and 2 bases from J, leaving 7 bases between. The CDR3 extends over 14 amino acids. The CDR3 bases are TGTGCCATCAGTGAGTCGCCTGAGAACTATGGCTACACCTTC. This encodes CAISESPENYGYTF.

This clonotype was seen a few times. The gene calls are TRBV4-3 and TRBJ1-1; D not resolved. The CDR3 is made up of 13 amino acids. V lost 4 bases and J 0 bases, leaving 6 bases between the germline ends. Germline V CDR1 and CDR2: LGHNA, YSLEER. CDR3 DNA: TGCGCCAGCAGCCTCTGGGTGAACACTGAAGCTTTCTTT. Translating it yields CASSLWVNTEAFF.

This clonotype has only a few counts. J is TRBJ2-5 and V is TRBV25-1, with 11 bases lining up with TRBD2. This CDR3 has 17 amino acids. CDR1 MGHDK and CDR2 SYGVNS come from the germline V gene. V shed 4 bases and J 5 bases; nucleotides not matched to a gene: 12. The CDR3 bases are TGTGCCAGCAGTGGGTTACTAGCGGGAGCGTTCTGGGAGACCCAGTACTTC. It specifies CASSGLLAGAFWETQYF.

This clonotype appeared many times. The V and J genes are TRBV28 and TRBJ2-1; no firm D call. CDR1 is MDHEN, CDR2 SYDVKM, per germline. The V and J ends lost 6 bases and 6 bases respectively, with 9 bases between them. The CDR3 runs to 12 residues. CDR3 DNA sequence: TGTGCCAGCAGCACCAACCCCAATGAGCAGTTCTTC. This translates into CASSTNPNEQFF.

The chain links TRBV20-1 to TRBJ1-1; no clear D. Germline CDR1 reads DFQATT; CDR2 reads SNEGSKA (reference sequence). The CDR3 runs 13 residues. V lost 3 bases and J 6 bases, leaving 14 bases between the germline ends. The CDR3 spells CSASPRLGPEAFF. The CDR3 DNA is TGCAGTGCTAGCCCGCGATTGGGTCCTGAAGCTTTCTTT.

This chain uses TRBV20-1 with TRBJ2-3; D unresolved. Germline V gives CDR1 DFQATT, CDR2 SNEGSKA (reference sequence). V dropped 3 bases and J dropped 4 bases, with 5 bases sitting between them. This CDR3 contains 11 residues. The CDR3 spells CSASTSDTQYF. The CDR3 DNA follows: TGCAGTGCTAGCACTTCAGATACGCAGTATTTT.

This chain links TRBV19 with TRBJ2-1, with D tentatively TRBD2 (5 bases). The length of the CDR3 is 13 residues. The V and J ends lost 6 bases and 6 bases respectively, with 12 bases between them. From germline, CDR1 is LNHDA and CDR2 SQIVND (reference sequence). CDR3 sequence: CASRLLGANEQFF. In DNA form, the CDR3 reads TGTGCCAGTAGATTGCTGGGAGCCAATGAGCAGTTCTTC. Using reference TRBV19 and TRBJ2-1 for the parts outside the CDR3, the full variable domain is DGGITQSPKYLFRKEGQNVTLSCEQNLNHDAMYWYRQDPGQGLRLIYYSQIVNDFQKGDIAEGYSVSREKKESFPLTVTSAQKNPTAFYLCASRLLGANEQFFGPGTRLTVL.

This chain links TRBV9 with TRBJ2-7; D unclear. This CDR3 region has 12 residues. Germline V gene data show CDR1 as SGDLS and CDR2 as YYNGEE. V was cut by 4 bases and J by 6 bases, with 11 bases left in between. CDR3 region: CASSPPPPEQYF. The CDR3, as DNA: TGTGCCAGCAGCCCCCCTCCCCCCGAGCAGTACTTC.

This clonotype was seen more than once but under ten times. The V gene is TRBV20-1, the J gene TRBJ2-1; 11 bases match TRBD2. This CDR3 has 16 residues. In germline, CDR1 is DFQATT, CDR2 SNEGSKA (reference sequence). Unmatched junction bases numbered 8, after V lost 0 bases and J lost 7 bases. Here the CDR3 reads CSARDETSGNWNEQFF. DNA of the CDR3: TGCAGTGCTAGAGATGAGACTAGCGGGAATTGGAATGAGCAGTTCTTC.

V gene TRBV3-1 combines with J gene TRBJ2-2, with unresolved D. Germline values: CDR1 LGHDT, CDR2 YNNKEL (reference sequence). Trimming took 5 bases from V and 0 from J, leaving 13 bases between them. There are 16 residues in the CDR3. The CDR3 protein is CASSDDVSANTGELFF. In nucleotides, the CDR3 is TGTGCCAGCAGCGATGATGTGTCTGCGAACACCGGGGAGCTGTTTTTT. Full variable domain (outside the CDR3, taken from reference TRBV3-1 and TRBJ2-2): DTAVSQTPKYLVTQMGNDKSIKCEQNLGHDTMYWYKQDSKKFLKIMFSYNNKELIINETVPNRFSPKSPDKAHLNLHINSLELGDSAVYFCASSDDVSANTGELFFGEGSRLTVL.

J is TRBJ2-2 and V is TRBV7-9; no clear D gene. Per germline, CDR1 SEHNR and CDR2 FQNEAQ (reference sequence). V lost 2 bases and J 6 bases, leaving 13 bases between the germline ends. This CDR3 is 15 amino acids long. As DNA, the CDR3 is TGTGCCAGCAGCTTACGATTTCAAAGGGCCGGGGAGCTGTTTTTT. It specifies CASSLRFQRAGELFF.

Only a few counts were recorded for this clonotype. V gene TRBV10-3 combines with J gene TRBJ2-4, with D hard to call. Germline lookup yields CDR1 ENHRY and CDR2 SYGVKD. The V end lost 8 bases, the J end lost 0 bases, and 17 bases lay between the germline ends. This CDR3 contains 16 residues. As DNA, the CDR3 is TGTGCCATCGGCGTGGCGGACGGAGTAGCCAAAAACATTCAGTACTTC. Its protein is CAIGVADGVAKNIQYF.

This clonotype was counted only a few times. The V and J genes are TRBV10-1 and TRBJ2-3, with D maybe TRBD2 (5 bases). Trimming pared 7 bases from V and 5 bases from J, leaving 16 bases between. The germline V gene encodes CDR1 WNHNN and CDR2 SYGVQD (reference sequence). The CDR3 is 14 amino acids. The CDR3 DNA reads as TGCGCCAGCACCTGGACTCGAGGTAGAGATACGCAGTATTTT. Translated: CASTWTRGRDTQYF.

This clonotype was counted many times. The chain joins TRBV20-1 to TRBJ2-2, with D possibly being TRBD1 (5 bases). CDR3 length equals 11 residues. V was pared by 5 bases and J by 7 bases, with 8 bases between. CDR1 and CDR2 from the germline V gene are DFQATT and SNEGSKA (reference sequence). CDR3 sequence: CSAARVGELFF. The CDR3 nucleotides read TGCAGTGCTGCCAGGGTCGGGGAGCTGTTTTTT.

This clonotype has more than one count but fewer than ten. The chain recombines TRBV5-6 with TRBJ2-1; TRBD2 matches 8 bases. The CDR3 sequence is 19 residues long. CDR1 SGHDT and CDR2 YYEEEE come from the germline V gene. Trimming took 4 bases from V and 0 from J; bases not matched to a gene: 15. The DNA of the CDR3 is TGTGCCAGCAGCAACCACAAACTTAGCGGGAATGGCTCCTACAATGAGCAGTTCTTC. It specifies CASSNHKLSGNGSYNEQFF. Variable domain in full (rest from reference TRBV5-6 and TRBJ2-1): DAGVTQSPTHLIKTRGQQVTLRCSPKSGHDTVSWYQQALGQGPQFIFQYYEEEERQRGNFPDRFSGHQFPNYSSELNVNALLLGDSALYLCASSNHKLSGNGSYNEQFFGPGTRLTVL.

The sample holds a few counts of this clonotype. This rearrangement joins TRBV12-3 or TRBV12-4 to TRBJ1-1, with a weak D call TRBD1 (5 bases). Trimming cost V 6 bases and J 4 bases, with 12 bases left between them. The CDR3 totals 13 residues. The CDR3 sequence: CASRSRDRTEAFF. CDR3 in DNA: TGTGCCAGCAGGAGCCGGGACCGCACTGAAGCTTTCTTT.

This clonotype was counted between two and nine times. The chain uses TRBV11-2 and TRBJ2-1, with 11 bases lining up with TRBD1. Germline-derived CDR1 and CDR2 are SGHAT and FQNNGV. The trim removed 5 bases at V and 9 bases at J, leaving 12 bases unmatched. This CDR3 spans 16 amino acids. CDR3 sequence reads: CASSTRTGTGGIEQFF. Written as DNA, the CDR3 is TGTGCCAGCAGCACCCGGACCGGGACAGGGGGAATTGAGCAGTTCTTC. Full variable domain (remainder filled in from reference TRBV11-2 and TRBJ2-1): EAGVAQSPRYKIIEKRQSVAFWCNPISGHATLYWYQQILGQGPKLLIQFQNNGVVDDSQLPKDRFSAERLKGVDSTLKIQPAKLEDSAVYLCASSTRTGTGGIEQFFGPGTRLTVL.

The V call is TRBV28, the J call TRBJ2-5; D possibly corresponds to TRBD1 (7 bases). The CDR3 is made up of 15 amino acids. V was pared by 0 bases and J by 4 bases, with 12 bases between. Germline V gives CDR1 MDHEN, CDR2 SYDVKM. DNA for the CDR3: TGTGCCAGCAGTTTATGGCGGAGGGACAGAGAGACCCAGTACTTC. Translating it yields CASSLWRRDRETQYF. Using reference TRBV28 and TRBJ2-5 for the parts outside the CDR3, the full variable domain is DVKVTQSSRYLVKRTGEKVFLECVQDMDHENMFWYRQDPGLGLRLIYFSYDVKMKEKGDIPEGYSVSREKKERFSLILESASTNQTSMYLCASSLWRRDRETQYFGPGTRLLVL.

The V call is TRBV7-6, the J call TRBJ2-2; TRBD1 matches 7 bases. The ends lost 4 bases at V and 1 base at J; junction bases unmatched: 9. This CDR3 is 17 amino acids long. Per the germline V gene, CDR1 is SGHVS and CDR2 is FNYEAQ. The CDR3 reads CASSSTTGTVNTGELFF. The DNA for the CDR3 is TGTGCCAGCAGCTCGACCACCGGGACAGTGAACACCGGGGAGCTGTTTTTT.

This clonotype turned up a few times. CDR3 protein: CASSRQGAPMNTEAFF. The DNA of the CDR3 is TGTGCCAGCAGCCGCCAGGGGGCCCCAATGAACACTGAAGCTTTCTTT. V usage is TRBV3-1 and J usage is TRBJ1-1; 8 positions agree with TRBD1. Trimming took 4 bases from V and 0 from J; bases not matched to a gene: 7. The CDR3 loop spans 16 amino acids. Germline V gene sequence: CDR1 LGHDT, CDR2 YNNKEL (reference sequence). The variable domain in full, with the rest retrieved from reference TRBV3-1 and TRBJ1-1, is DTAVSQTPKYLVTQMGNDKSIKCEQNLGHDTMYWYKQDSKKFLKIMFSYNNKELIINETVPNRFSPKSPDKAHLNLHINSLELGDSAVYFCASSRQGAPMNTEAFFGQGTRLTVV.

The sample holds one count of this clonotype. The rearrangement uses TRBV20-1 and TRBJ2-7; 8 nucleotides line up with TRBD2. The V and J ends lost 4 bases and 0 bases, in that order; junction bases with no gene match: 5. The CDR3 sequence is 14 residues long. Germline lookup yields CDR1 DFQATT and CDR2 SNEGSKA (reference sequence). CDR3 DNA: TGCAGTGCTACCAGCGGGAGCCACTCCTACGAGCAGTACTTC. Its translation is CSATSGSHSYEQYF.

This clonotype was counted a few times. CDR3 coding DNA: TGTGCCAGCAGTTCGTGGGACCTCCTGACCTACGAGCAGTACTTC. This encodes CASSSWDLLTYEQYF. The genes are TRBV28 and TRBJ2-7; D possibly uses TRBD1 or TRBD2 (5 bases each). This CDR3 spans 15 amino acids. Germline CDR1 MDHEN, CDR2 SYDVKM. Trimming left V 4 bases short and J 2 bases short, with 15 bases between. The whole variable domain, filled in from reference TRBV28 and TRBJ2-7, reads DVKVTQSSRYLVKRTGEKVFLECVQDMDHENMFWYRQDPGLGLRLIYFSYDVKMKEKGDIPEGYSVSREKKERFSLILESASTNQTSMYLCASSSWDLLTYEQYFGPGTRLTVT.

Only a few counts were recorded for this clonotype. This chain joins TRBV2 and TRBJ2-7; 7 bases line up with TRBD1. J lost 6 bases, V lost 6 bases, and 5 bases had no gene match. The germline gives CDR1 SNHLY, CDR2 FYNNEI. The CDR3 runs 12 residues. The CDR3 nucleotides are TGTGCCAGCAGACCCACAGGGGTCGAGCAGTACTTC. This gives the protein CASRPTGVEQYF.

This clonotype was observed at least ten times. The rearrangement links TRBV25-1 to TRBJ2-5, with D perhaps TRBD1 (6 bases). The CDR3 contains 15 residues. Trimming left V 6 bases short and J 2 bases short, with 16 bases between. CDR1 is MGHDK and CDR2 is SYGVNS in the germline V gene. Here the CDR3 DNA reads TGTGCCAGCAGAGCTACCGGGACACAACAAGAGACCCAGTACTTC. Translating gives CASRATGTQQETQYF.

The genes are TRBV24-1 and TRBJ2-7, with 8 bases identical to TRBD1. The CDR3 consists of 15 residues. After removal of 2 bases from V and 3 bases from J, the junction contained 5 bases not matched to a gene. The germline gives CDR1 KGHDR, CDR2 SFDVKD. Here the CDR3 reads CATSDSGTGFYEQYF. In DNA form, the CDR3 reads TGTGCCACCAGTGATTCCGGGACAGGATTCTACGAGCAGTACTTC.